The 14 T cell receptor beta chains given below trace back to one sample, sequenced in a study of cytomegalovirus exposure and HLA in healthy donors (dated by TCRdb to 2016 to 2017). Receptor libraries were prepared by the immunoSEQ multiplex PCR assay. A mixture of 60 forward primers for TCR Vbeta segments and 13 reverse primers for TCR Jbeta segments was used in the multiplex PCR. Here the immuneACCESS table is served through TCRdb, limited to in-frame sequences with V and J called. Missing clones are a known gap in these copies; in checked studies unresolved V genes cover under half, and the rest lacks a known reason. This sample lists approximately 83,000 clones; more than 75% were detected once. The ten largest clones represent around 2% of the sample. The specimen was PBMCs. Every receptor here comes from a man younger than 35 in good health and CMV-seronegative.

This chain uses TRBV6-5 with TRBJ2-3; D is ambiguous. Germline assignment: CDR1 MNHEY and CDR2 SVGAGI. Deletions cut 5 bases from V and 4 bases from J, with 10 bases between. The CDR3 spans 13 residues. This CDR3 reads CASSGLASDTQYF. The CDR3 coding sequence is TGTGCCAGCAGTGGGCTCGCATCAGATACGCAGTATTTT.

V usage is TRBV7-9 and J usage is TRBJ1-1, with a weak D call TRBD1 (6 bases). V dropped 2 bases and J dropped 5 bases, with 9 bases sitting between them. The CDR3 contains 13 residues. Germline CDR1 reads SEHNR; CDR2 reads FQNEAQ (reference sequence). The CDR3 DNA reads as TGTGCCAGCAGCTTATCAGGACAGACTGAAGCTTTCTTT. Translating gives CASSLSGQTEAFF.

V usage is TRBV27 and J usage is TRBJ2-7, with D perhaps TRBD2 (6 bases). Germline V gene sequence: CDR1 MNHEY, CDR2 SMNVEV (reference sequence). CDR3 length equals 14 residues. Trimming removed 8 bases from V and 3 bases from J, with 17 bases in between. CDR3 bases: TGTGCCAGCCGCTCCCGGGACTCGGGCTACGAGCAGTACTTC. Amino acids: CASRSRDSGYEQYF.

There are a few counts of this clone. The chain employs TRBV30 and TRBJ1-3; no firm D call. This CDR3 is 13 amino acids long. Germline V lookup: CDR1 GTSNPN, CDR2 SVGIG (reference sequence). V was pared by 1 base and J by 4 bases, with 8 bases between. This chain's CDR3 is CAWSGIRGNTIYF. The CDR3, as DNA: TGTGCCTGGAGTGGAATCCGGGGAAACACCATATATTTT.

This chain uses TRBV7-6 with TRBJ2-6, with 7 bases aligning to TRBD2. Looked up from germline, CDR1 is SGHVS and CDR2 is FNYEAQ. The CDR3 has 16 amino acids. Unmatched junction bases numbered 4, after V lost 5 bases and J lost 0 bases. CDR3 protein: CASSPTGGSGANVLTF. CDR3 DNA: TGTGCCAGCAGCCCTACGGGGGGCTCTGGGGCCAACGTCCTGACTTTC.

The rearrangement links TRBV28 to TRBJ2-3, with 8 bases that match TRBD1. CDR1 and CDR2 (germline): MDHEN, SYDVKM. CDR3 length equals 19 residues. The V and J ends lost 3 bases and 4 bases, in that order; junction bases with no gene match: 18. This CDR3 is CASSFSVGWGRGQADTQYF. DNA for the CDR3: TGTGCCAGCAGTTTTAGTGTAGGGTGGGGCAGGGGGCAGGCAGATACGCAGTATTTT.

The CDR3 reads CASRRDRVDGELFF. The CDR3 DNA sequence: TGTGCCAGCAGACGCGACAGGGTGGACGGGGAGCTGTTTTTT. The chain employs TRBV6-4 and TRBJ2-2; 7 bases fit TRBD1. The CDR3 has 14 amino acids. The germline V gene encodes CDR1 MRHNA and CDR2 SNTAGT. Trimming cost V 6 bases and J 7 bases; bases outside gene matches: 8.

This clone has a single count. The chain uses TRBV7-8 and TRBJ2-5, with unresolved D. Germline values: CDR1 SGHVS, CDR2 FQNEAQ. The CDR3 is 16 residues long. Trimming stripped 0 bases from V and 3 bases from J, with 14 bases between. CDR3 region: CASSLAIGRKEETQYF. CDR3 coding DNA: TGTGCCAGCAGCTTAGCGATTGGGCGAAAGGAAGAGACCCAGTACTTC.

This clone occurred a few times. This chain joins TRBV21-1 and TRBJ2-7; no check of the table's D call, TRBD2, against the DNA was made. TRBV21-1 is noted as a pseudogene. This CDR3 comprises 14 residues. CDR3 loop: CAIPQHTRGYEQYF. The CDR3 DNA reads TGTGCCATTCCTCAACATACTCGGGGCTACGAGCAGTACTTC.

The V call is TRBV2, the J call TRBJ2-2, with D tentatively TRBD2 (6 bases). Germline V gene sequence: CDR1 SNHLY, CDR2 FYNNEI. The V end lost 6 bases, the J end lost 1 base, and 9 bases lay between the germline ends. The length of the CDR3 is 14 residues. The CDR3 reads CASRGGKNTGELFF. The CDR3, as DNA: TGTGCCAGCAGGGGGGGTAAGAACACCGGGGAGCTGTTTTTT.

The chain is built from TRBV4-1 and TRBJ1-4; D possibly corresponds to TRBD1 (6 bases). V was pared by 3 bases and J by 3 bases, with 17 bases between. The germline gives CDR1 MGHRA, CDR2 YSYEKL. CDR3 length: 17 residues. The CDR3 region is CASSQIQGRKANEKLFF. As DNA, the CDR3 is TGCGCCAGCAGCCAGATACAGGGTCGGAAAGCTAATGAAAAACTGTTTTTT.

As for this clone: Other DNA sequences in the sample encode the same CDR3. The CDR3 reads CASSLQGMNTEAFF. The CDR3 DNA reads as TGCGCCAGCAGCTTACAGGGAATGAACACTGAAGCTTTCTTT. The chain has TRBV5-1 and TRBJ1-1; D possibly corresponds to TRBD1 (6 bases). Germline values: CDR1 SGHRS, CDR2 YFSETQ. CDR3 length equals 14 residues. Deletions cut 2 bases from V and 0 bases from J, with 8 bases between.

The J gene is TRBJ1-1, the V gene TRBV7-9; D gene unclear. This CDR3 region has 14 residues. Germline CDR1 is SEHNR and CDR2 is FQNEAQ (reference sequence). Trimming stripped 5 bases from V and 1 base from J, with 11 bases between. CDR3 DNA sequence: TGTGCCAGCAGCCTATACAGTGGGAACACTGAAGCTTTCTTT. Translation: CASSLYSGNTEAFF.

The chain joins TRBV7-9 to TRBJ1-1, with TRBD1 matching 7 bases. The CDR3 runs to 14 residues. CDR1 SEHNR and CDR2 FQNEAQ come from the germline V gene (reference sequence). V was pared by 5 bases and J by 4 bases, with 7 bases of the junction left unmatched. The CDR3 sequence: CASSPQGVGTEAFF. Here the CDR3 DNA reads TGTGCCAGCAGCCCCCAGGGGGTCGGCACTGAAGCTTTCTTT.